This TCR beta chain stems from a study of shared clonotypes between healthy human individuals. Study overall: Researchers assigned three CD4 naive, three CD4 memory, two CD8 naive and one CD8 memory plate to each donor.

For sorted subsets, 150 to 250 ng DNA per replicate equaled tens of thousands of T cell genomes. This table comes from immunoSEQ multiplex PCR, and its TCRdb copy is limited to in-frame clones, with some not included. The sample carries 2 million to 2.5 million clones, 90% to 96% recorded once. V lost 4 bases and J 6 bases, leaving 10 bases between the germline ends. The CDR3 covers 13 residues. Germline CDR1 reads SGHTA; CDR2 reads FQGNSA. This chain links TRBV7-2 with TRBJ1-5; no clear D gene. This clonotype originated in a man younger than 35 in good health. The sequenced material came from naive CD4+ T cells sorted from blood. Stated subset: CD45RA+ positively selected. CDR3 sequence: CASSSNGLQPQHF. The CDR3 bases are TGTGCCAGCAGCTCAAATGGACTTCAGCCCCAGCATTTT.